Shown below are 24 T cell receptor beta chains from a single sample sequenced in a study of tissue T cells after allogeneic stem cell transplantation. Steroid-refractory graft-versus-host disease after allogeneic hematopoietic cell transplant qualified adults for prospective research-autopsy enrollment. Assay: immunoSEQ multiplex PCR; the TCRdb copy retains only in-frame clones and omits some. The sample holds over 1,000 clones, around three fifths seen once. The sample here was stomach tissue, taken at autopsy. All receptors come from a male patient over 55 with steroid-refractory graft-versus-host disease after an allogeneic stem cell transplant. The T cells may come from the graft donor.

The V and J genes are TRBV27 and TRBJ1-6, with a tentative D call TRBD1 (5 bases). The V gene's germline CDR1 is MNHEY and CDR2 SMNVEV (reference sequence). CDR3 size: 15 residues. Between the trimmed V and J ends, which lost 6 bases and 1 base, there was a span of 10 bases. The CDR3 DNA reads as TGTGCCAGCAGGCTCGACAGATCCTATAATTCACCCCTCCACTTT. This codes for CASRLDRSYNSPLHF.

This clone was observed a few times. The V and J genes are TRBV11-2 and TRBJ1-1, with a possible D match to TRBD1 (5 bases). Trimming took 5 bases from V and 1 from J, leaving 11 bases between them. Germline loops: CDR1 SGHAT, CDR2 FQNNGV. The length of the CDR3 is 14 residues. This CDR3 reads CASSPGRGNTEAFF. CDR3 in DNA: TGTGCCAGCAGCCCGGGACGGGGGAACACTGAAGCTTTCTTT.

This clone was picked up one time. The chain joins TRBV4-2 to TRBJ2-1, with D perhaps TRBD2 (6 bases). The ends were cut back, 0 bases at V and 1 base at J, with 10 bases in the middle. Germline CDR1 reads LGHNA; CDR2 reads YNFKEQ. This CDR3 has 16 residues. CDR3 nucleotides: TGTGCCAGCAGCCAAGATGGGGCGGGGTCCTACAATGAGCAGTTCTTC. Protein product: CASSQDGAGSYNEQFF.

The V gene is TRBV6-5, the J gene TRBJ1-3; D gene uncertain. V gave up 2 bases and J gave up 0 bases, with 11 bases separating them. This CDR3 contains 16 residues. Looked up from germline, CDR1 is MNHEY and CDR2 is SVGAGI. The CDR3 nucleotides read TGTGCCAGCAGTTACCGGCGACCCAGCTCTGGAAACACCATATATTTT. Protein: CASSYRRPSSGNTIYF.

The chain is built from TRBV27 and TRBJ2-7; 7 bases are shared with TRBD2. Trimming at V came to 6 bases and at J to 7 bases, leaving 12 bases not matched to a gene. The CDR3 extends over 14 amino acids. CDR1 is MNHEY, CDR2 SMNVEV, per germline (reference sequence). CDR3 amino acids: CASSLSGGVWEQYF. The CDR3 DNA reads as TGTGCCAGCAGCCTCTCGGGAGGTGTGTGGGAGCAGTACTTC.

The CDR3 DNA reads TGTGCCAGTAGCCCGAACAGGGGAGGCACTGAAGCTTTCTTT. This codes for CASSPNRGGTEAFF. This chain links TRBV19 with TRBJ1-1, with 7 bases identical to TRBD1. With V trimmed by 6 bases and J by 4 bases, 8 bases remained unmatched. The length of the CDR3 is 14 residues. The germline CDR1 and CDR2 sequences are LNHDA and SQIVND (reference sequence). The variable domain in full, completed from reference TRBV19 and TRBJ1-1, reads DGGITQSPKYLFRKEGQNVTLSCEQNLNHDAMYWYRQDPGQGLRLIYYSQIVNDFQKGDIAEGYSVSREKKESFPLTVTSAQKNPTAFYLCASSPNRGGTEAFFGQGTRLTVV.

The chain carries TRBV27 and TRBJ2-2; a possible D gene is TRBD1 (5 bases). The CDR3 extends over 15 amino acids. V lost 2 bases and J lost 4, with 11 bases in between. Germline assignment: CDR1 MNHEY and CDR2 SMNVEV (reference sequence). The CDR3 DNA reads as TGTGCCAGCAGTTTAGGGGCACTCCTCACCGGGGAGCTGTTTTTT. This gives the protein CASSLGALLTGELFF.

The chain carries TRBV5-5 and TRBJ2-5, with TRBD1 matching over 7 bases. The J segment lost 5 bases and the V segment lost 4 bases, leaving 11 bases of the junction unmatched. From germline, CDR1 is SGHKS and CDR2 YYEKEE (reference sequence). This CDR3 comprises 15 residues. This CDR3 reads CASSVGTAFPETQYF. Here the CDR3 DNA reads TGTGCCAGCAGCGTCGGGACAGCTTTTCCGGAGACCCAGTACTTC.

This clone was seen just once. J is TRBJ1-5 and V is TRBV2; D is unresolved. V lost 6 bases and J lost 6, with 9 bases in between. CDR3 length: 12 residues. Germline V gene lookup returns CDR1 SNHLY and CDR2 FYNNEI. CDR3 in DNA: TGTGCCAGCAGGGGTGAAGGTCAGCCCCAGCATTTT. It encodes CASRGEGQPQHF.

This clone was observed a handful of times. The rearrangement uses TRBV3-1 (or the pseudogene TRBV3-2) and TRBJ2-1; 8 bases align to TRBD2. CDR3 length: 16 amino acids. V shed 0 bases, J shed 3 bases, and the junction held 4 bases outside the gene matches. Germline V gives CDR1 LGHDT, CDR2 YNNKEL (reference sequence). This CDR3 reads CASSQERLASYNEQFF. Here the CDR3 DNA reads TGTGCCAGCAGCCAAGAGAGACTAGCGAGCTACAATGAGCAGTTCTTC.

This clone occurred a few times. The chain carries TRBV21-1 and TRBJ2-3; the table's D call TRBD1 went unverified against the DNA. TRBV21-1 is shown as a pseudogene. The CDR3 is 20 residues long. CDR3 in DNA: TGTGCCAGCAGCAAAAGTTCCCCCATACCGGGACAGGGGTCCACAGATACGCAGTATTTT. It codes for CASSKSSPIPGQGSTDTQYF.

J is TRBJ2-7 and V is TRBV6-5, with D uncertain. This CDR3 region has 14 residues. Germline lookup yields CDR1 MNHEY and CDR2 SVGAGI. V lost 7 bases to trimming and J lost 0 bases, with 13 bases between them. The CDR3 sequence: CASTSTQSSYEQYF. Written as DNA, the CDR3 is TGTGCCAGCACCTCGACACAGAGCTCCTACGAGCAGTACTTC.

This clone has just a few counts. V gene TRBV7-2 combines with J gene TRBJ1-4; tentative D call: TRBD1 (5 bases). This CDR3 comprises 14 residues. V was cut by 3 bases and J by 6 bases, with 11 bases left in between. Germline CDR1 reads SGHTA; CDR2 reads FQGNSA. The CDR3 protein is CASSFWDGDEKLFF. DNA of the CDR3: TGTGCCAGCAGCTTTTGGGACGGGGATGAAAAACTGTTTTTT.

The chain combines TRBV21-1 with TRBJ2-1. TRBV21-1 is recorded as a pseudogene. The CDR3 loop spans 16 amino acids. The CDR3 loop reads CASSKETAEGKNEQFF. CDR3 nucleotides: TGTGCCAGCAGCAAAGAAACGGCAGAAGGAAAGAATGAGCAGTTCTTC.

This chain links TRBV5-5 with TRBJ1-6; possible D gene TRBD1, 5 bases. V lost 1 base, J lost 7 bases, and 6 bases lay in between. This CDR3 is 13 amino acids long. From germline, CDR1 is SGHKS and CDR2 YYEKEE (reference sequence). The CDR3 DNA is TGTGCCAGCAGCTTGCAGGGAAATTCACCCCTCCACTTT. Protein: CASSLQGNSPLHF. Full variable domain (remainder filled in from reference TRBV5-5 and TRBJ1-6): DAGVTQSPTHLIKTRGQQVTLRCSPISGHKSVSWYQQVLGQGPQFIFQYYEKEERGRGNFPDRFSARQFPNYSSELNVNALLLGDSALYLCASSLQGNSPLHFGNGTRLTVT.

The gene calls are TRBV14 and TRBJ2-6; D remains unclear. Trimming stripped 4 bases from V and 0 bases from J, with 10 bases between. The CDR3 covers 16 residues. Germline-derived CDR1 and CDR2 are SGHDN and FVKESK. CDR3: CASSRELLSGANVLTF. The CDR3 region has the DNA TGTGCCAGCAGCCGAGAGTTACTCTCTGGGGCCAACGTCCTGACTTTC.

Here the CDR3 DNA reads TGTGCCAGTAGTATAGCAAGGGGGCTGGGGAATGAGCAGTTCTTC. This codes for CASSIARGLGNEQFF. The chain is built from TRBV19 and TRBJ2-1, with 7 bases identical to TRBD1. This CDR3 is 15 amino acids long. CDR1 is LNHDA and CDR2 is SQIVND in the germline V gene (reference sequence). Trimming at V came to 1 base and at J to 7 bases, leaving 7 bases not matched to a gene.

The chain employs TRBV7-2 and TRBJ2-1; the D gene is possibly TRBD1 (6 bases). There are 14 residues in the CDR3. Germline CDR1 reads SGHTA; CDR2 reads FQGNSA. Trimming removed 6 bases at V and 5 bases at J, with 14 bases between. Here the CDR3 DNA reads TGTGCCAGCAGTCTTCCGGACAGCCACAATGAGCAGTTCTTC. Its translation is CASSLPDSHNEQFF.

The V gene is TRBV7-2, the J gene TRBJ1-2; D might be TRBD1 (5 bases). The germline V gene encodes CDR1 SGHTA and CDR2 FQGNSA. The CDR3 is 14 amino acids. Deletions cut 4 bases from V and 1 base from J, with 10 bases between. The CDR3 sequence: CASSYRRVNYGYTF. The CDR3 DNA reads TGTGCCAGCAGCTACAGGAGGGTTAACTATGGCTACACCTTC.

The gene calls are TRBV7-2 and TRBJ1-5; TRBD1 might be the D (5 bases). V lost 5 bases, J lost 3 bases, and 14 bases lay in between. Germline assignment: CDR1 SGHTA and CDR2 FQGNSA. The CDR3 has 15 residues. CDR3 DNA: TGTGCCAGCAGCCTATTTACAGGATCCAATCAGCCCCAGCATTTT. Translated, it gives CASSLFTGSNQPQHF.

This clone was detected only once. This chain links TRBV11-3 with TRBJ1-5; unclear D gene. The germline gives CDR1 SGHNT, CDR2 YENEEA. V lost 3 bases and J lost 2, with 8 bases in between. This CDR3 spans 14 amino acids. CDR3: CASSFYRGNQPQHF. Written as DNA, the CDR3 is TGTGCCAGCAGCTTCTACCGGGGCAATCAGCCCCAGCATTTT.

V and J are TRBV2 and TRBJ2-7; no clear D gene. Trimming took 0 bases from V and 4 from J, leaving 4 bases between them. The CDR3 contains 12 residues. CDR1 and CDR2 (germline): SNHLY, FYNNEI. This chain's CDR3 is CASSEAQYEQYF. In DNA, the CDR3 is TGTGCCAGCAGTGAAGCTCAGTACGAGCAGTACTTC.

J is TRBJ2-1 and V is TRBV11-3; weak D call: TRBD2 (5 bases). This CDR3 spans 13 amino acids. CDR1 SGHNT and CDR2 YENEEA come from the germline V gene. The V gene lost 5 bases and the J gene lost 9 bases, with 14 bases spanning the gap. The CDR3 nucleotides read TGTGCCAGCAGCCTACAACTACGGGGTGAGCAGTTCTTC. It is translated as CASSLQLRGEQFF.

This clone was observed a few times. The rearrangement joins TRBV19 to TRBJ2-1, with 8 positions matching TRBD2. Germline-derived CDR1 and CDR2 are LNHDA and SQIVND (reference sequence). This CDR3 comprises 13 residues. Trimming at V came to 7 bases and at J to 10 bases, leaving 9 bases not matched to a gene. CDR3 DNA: TGTGCCAGTACCCCCCCGGGGGGGCGAGAGCAGTTCTTC. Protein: CASTPPGGREQFF.